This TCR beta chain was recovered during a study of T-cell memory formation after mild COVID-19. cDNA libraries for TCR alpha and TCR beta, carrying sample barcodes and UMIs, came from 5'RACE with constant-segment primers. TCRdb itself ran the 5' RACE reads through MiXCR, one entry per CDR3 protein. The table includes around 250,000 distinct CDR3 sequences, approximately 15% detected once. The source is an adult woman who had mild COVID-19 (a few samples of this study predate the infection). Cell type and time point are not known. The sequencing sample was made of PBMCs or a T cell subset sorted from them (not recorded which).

The CDR3 DNA reads TGTGCCAGCTCACCCGGGTCTGGCGGAGAGACCCAGTACTTC. Protein sequence: CASSPGSGGETQYF. The chain carries TRBV18 and TRBJ2-5, with D unclear. V was clipped by 3 bases and J by 4 bases, with 12 bases between them. Looked up from germline, CDR1 is KGHSH and CDR2 is LQKENI. CDR3 length equals 14 residues. Complete variable domain (other parts from reference TRBV18 and TRBJ2-5): NAGVMQNPRHLVRRRGQEARLRCSPMKGHSHVYWYRQLPEEGLKFMVYLQKENIIDESGMPKERFSAEFPKEGPSILRIQQVVRGDSAAYFCASSPGSGGETQYFGPGTRLLVL.